What follows describes a single T cell receptor (beta chain). Its antigen is undetermined. With 60 Vbeta and 13 Jbeta primers, the PCR was carried out. The method was immunoSEQ multiplex PCR; TCRdb's version includes in-frame clones alone and lacks a portion of them. The sample lists 170,000 or so clones, 80% occurring once. The data are from a study of cytomegalovirus exposure and HLA in healthy donors. Regarding the study as a whole: The authors confirmed in vitro that a few CMV-associated chains were specific for CMV antigens. Most TCR sequences were uncommon, yet certain public TCRs appeared in many donors. HLA alleles showed associations with approximately 15,000 TCR beta sequences in a later analysis, at a 0.05 false discovery rate.

Germline CDR1 and CDR2: SGDLS and YYNGEE. V was pared by 6 bases and J by 3 bases, with 13 bases between. The CDR3 has 14 residues. The TCR comes from a man in his forties in good health and CMV-seronegative. Sequencing was performed on PBMCs. This chain links TRBV9 with TRBJ2-1; a weak D match, TRBD2 (5 bases). CDR3 loop: CASTPMGSYNEQFF. CDR3 nucleotides: TGTGCCAGCACTCCTATGGGGAGCTACAATGAGCAGTTCTTC.